This T cell receptor (beta chain) was obtained from a study of blood T cell repertoires in COVID-19. Study overall: COVID-19 samples collected from the United States, Italy and Spain covered acute and convalescent phases. T cells, B-cell-depleted T cells, or PBMCs supplied cDNA or gDNA.

The data were produced by immunoSEQ multiplex PCR, yet TCRdb's version contains in-frame clones alone and is incomplete. The sample consists of about 170,000 clones, approximately 86% of them appearing once. The sequenced sample was peripheral blood. The source is a woman at least 80 years old in a cohort sampled during active or convalescent COVID-19.

CDR3 protein: CASSSGGDTQYF. The CDR3 DNA follows: TGTGCCAGCAGTTCAGGGGGAGATACGCAGTATTTT. V is TRBV6-6 and J is TRBJ2-3; TRBD1 agrees at 7 bases. CDR3 length: 12 amino acids. With V trimmed by 4 bases and J by 5 bases, 0 bases remained unmatched. Germline assignment: CDR1 MNHNY and CDR2 SVGAGI (reference sequence).